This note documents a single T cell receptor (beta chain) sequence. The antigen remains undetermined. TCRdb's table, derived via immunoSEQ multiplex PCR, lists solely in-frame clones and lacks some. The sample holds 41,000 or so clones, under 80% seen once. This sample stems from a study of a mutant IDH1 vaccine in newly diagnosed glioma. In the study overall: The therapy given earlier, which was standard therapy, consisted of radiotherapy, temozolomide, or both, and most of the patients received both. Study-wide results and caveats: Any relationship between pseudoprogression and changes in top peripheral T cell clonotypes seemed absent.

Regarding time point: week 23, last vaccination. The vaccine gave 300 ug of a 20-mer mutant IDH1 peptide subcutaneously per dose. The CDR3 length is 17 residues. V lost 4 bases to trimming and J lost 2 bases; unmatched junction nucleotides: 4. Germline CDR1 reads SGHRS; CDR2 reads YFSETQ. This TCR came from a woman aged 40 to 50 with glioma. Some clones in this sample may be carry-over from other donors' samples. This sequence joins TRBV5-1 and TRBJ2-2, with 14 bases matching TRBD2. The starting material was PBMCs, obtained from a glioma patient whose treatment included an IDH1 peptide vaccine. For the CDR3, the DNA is TGCGCCAGCAGCATGGGACTAGCGGGGGACAACACCGGGGAGCTGTTTTTT. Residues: CASSMGLAGDNTGELFF.